The present entry profiles one TCR beta chain with its context. TCRdb re-analyzed the 5' RACE reads; it lists each CDR3 protein once, without DNA. This sample contains roughly 420,000 distinct CDR3 sequences. The data are from a study of T cells expressing NK-cell markers. CDR1 MNHEY and CDR2 SMNVEV come from the germline V gene (reference sequence). The CDR3 consists of 17 residues. This TCR was recovered from a woman aged 18-69 years in good health. The chain is built from TRBV27 and TRBJ2-7; the D gene TCRdb calls, TRBD2, cannot be checked with no DNA. The sample taken for sequencing was blood T cells: a sorted CD56 or NKG2C T cell subset, CD4+ or CD8+ T cells, or bulk PBMC T cells (not recorded which). The CDR3: CASSTSGRRGITYEQYF.